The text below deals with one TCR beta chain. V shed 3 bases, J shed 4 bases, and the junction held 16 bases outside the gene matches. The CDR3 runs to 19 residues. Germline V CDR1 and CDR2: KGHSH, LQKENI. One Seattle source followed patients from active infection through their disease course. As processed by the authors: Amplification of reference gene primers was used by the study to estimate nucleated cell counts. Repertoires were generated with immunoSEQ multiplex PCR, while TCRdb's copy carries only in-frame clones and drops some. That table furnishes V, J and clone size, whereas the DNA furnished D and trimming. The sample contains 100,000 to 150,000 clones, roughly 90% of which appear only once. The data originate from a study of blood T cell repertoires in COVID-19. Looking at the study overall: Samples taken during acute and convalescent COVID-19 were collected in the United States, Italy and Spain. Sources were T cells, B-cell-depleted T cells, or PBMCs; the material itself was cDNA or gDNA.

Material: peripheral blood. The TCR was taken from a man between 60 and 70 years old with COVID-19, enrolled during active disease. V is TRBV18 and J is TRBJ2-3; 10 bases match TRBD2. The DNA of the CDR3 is TGTGCCAGCTCACCCTTTCCGGGACTAGCGACGGAGGTGTCAGATACGCAGTATTTT. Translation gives CASSPFPGLATEVSDTQYF.